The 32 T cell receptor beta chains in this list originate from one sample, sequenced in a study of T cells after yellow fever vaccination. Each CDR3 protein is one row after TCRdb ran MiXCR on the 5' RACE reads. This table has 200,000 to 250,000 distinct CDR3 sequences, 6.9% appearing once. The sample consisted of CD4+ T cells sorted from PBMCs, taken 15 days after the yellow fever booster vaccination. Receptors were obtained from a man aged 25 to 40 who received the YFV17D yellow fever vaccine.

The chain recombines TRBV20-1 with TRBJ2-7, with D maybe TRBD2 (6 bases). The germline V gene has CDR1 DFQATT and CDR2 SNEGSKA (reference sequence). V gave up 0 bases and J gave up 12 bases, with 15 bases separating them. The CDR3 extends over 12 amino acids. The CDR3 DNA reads TGCAGTGCTAGAGAGAGTAGCGGCGACCGGTACTTC. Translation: CSARESSGDRYF.

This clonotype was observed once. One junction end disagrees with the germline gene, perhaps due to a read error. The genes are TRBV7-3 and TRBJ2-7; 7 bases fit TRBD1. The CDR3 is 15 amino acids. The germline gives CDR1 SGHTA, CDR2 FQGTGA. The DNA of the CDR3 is TGTTCCAGCAGCCCTACCGGGACAGTTTGGTTCGAGCAGTACTTC. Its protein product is CSSSPTGTVWFEQYF.

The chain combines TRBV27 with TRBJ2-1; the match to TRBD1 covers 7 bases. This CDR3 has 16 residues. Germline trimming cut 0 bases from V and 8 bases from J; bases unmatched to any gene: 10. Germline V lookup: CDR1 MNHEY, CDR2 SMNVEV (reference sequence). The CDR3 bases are TGTGCCAGCAGTTTATCAAAGACAGGGTGGACGTATGAGCAGTTCTTC. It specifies CASSLSKTGWTYEQFF.

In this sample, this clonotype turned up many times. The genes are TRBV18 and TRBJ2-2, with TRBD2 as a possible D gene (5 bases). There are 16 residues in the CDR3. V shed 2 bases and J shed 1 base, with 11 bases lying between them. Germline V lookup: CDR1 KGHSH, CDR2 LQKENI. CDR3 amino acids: CASSPFQRLNTGELFF. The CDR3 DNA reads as TGTGCCAGCTCACCATTCCAGCGGTTGAACACCGGGGAGCTGTTTTTT.

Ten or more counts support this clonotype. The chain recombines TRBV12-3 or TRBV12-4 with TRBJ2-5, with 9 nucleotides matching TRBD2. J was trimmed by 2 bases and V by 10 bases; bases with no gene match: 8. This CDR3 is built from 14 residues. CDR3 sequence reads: CAKMVTSGQETQYF. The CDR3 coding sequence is TGTGCCAAAATGGTGACTAGCGGACAAGAGACCCAGTACTTC.

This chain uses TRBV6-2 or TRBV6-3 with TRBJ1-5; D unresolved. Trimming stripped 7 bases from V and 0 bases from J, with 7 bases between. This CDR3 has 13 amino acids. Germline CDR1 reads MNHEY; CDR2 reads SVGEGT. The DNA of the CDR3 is TGTGCCAGCAATATAAATAGCAATCAGCCCCAGCATTTT. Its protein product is CASNINSNQPQHF.

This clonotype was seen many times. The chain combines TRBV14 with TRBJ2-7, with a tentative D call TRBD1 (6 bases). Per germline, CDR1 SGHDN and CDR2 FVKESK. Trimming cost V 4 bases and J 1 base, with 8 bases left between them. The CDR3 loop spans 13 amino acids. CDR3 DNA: TGTGCCAGCAGCCCGGACAGTTCCTACGAGCAGTACTTC. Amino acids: CASSPDSSYEQYF.

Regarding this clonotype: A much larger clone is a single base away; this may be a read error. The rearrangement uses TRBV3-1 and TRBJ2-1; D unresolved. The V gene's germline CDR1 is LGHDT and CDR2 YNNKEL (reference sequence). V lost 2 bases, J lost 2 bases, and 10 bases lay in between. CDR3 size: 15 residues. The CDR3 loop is CASSQRIQTYNEQFF. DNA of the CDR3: TGTGCCAGCAGCCAACGCATCCAAACCTACAATGAGCAGTTCTTC.

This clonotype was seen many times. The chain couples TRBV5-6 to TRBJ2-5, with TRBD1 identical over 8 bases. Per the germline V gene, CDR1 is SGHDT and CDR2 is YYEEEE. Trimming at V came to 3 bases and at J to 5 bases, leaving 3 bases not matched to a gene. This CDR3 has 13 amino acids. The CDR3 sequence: CASSWDRSETQYF. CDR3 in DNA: TGTGCCAGCAGCTGGGACAGGTCTGAGACCCAGTACTTC. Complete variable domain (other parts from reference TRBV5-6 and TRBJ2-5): DAGVTQSPTHLIKTRGQQVTLRCSPKSGHDTVSWYQQALGQGPQFIFQYYEEEERQRGNFPDRFSGHQFPNYSSELNVNALLLGDSALYLCASSWDRSETQYFGPGTRLLVL.

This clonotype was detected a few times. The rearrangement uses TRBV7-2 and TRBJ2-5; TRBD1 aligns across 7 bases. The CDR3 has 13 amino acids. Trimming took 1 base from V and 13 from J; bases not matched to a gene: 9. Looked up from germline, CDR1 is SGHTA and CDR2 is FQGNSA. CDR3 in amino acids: CASSLGGRGGLYF. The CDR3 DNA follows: TGTGCCAGCAGCTTAGGAGGCCGAGGGGGCCTGTACTTC.

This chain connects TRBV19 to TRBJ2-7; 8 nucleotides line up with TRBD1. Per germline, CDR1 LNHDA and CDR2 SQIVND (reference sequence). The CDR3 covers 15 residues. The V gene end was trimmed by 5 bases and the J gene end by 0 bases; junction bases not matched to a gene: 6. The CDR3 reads CASSRPGQDSYEQYF. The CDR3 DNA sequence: TGTGCCAGTAGTCGGCCGGGACAGGACTCCTACGAGCAGTACTTC.

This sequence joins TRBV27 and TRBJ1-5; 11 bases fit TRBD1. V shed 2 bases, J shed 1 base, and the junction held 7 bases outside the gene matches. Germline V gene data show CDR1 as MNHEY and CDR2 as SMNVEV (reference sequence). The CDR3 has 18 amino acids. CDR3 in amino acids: CASSLRGTGGRSNQPQHF. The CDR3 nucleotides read TGTGCCAGCAGTTTACGCGGGACAGGGGGTAGAAGCAATCAGCCCCAGCATTTT.

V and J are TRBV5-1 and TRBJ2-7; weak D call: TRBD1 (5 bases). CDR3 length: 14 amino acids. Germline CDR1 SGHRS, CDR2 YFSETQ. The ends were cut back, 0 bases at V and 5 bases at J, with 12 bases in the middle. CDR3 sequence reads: CASSLEVRGHEQYF. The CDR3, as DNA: TGCGCCAGCAGCTTGGAGGTAAGGGGCCACGAGCAGTACTTC.

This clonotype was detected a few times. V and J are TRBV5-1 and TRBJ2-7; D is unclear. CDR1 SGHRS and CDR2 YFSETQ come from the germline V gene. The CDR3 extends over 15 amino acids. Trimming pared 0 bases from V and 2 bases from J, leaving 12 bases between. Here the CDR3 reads CASSLGPDTTYEQYF. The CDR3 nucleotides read TGCGCCAGCAGCTTGGGCCCAGACACGACCTACGAGCAGTACTTC.

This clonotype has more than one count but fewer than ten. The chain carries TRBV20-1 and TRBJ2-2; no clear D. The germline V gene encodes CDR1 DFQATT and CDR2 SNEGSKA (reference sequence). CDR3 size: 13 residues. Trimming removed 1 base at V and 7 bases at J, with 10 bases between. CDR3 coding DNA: TGCAGTGCTAGAGCCAGTCTGCGCGGGGAGCTGTTTTTT. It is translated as CSARASLRGELFF.

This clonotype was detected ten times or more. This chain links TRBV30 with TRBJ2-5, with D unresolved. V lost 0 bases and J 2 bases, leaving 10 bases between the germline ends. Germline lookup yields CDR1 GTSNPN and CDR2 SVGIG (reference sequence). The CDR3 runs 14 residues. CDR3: CAWSVGAVQETQYF. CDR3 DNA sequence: TGTGCCTGGAGTGTCGGTGCGGTACAAGAGACCCAGTACTTC.

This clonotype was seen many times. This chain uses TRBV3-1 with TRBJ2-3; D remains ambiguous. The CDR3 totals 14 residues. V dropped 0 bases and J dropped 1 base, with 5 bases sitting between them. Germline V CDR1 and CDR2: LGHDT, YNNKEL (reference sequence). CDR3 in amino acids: CASSQEGGTDTQYF. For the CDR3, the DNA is TGTGCCAGCAGCCAAGAAGGAGGCACAGATACGCAGTATTTT.

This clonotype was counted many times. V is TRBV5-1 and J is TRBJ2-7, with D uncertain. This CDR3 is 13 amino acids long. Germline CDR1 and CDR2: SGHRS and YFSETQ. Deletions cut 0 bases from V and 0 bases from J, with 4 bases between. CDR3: CASSLAYSYEQYF. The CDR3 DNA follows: TGCGCCAGCAGCTTGGCCTACTCCTACGAGCAGTACTTC. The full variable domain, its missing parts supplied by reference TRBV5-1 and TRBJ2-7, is KAGVTQTPRYLIKTRGQQVTLSCSPISGHRSVSWYQQTPGQGLQFLFEYFSETQRNKGNFPGRFSGRQFSNSRSEMNVSTLELGDSALYLCASSLAYSYEQYFGPGTRLTVT.

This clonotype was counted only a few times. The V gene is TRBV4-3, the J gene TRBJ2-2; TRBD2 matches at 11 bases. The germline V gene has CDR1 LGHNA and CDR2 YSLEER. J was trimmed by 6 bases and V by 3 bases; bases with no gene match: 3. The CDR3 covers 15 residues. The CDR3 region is CASSQTSGIAGELFF. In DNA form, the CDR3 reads TGCGCCAGCAGCCAGACTAGCGGGATAGCCGGGGAGCTGTTTTTT.

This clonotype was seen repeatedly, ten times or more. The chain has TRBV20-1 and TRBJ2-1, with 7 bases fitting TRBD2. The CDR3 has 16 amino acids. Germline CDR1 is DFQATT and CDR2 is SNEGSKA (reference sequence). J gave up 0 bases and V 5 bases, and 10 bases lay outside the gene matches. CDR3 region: CSAPRAGGSSYNEQFF. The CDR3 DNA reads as TGCAGTGCTCCCCGGGCAGGCGGGAGCTCCTACAATGAGCAGTTCTTC.

The CDR3 spells CASGGQDTEAFF. The CDR3 DNA is TGTGCCAGTGGGGGGCAGGACACTGAAGCTTTCTTT. The chain carries TRBV5-4 and TRBJ1-1, with a weak D call TRBD1 (6 bases). The CDR3 spans 12 residues. Germline-derived CDR1 and CDR2 are SGHNT and YYREEE (reference sequence). Between the trimmed V and J ends, which lost 8 bases and 3 bases, there was a span of 11 bases.

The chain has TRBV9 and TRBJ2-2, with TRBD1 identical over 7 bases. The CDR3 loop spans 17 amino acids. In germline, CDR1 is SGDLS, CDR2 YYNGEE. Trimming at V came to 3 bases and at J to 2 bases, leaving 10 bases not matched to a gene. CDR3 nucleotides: TGTGCCAGCAGCGGGAGGCCCGGGACAGACAACACCGGGGAGCTGTTTTTT. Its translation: CASSGRPGTDNTGELFF.

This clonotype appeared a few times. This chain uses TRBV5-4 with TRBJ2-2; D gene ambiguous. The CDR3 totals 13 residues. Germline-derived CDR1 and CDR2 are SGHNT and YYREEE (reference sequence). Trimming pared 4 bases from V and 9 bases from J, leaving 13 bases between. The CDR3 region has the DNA TGTGCCAGCAGCCATCGACCTGGACGGGAGCTGTTTTTT. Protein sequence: CASSHRPGRELFF. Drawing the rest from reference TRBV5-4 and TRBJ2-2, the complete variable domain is ETGVTQSPTHLIKTRGQQVTLRCSSQSGHNTVSWYQQALGQGPQFIFQYYREEENGRGNFPPRFSGLQFPNYSSELNVNALELDDSALYLCASSHRPGRELFFGEGSRLTVL.

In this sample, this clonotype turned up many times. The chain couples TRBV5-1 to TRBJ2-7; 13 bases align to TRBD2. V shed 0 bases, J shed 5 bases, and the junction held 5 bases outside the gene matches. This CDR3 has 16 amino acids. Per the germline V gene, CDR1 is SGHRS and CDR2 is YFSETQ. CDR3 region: CASSLGLAGGHDEQYF. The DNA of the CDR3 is TGCGCCAGCAGCTTGGGACTAGCGGGAGGACACGACGAGCAGTACTTC.

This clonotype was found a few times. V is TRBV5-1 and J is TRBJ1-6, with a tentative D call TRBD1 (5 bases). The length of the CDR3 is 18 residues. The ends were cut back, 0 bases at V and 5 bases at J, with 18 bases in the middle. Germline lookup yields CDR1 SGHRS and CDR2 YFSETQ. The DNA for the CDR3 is TGCGCCAGCAGCTTGGTAACAGGCCAACGACGAAATAATTCACCCCTCCACTTT. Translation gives CASSLVTGQRRNNSPLHF.

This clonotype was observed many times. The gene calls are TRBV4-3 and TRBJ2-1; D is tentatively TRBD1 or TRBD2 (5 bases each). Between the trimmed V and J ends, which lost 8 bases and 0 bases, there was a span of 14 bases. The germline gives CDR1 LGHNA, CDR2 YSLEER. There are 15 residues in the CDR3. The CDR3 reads CASSGHFSSYNEQFF. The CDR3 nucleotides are TGCGCCAGCTCGGGGCACTTTAGCTCCTACAATGAGCAGTTCTTC.

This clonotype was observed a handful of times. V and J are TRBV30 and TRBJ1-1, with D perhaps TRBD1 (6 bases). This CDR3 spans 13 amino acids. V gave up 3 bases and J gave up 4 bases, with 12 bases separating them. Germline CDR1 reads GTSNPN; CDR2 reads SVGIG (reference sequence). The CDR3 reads CAWREQGFTEAFF. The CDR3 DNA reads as TGTGCCTGGAGAGAACAGGGTTTCACTGAAGCTTTCTTT.

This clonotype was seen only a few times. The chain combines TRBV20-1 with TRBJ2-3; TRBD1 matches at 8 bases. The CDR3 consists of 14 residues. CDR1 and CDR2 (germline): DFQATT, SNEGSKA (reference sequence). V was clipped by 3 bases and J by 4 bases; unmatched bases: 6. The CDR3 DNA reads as TGCAGTGCTAGGGCCGGACAGGGTCCAGATACGCAGTATTTT. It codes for CSARAGQGPDTQYF.

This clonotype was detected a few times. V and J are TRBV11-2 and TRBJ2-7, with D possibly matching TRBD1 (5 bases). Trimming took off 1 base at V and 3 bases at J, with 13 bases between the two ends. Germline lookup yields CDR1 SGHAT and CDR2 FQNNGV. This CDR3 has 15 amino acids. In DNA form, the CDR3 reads TGTGCCAGCAGCTTAGTGTTTTCAGGGAACTACGAGCAGTACTTC. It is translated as CASSLVFSGNYEQYF.

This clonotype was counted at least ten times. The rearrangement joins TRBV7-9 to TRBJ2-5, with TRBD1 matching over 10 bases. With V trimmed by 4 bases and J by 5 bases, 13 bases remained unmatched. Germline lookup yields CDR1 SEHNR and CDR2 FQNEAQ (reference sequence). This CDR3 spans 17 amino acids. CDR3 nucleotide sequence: TGTGCCAGCAGCTACCACCTGACAGGGGGCGTTTTGGAGACCCAGTACTTC. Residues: CASSYHLTGGVLETQYF.

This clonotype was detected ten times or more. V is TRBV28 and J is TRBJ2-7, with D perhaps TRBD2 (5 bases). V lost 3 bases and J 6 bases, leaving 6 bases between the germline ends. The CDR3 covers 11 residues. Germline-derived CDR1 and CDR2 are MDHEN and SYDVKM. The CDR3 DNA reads TGTGCCAGCAGTTTTCGGGGCGAGCAGTACTTC. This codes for CASSFRGEQYF.

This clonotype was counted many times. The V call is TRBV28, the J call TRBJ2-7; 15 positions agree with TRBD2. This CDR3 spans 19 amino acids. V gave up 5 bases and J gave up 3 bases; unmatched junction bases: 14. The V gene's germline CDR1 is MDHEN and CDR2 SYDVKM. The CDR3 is CASSPPDSGTSGGNYEQYF. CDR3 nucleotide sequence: TGTGCCAGCAGTCCACCAGATTCCGGGACTAGCGGGGGGAACTACGAGCAGTACTTC.